In this sample, the clone carrying this T cell receptor beta chain turned up once. What it recognizes is unknown. This entry comes from a study of OX40 agonist ivuxolimab in advanced cancers. About the research overall: The study enrolled dose-escalation patients with hepatocellular carcinoma, melanoma, renal cell or head and neck cancer. Whole-study results and caveats: Nonresponders, in some cases, also had low normalized T-cell clonal expansion.

Measured with immunoSEQ multiplex PCR; TCRdb has only the in-frame clones, and not every one. The sample shows approximately 62,000 clones, roughly 87% of them seen only once. V was shortened by 5 bases and J by 8 bases, with 10 bases between the two germline ends. Germline V gene lookup returns CDR1 MDHEN and CDR2 SYDVKM. The CDR3 is 12 residues long. The receptor was derived from an adult with an advanced solid tumor such as melanoma, head and neck, liver or kidney cancer. This chain uses TRBV28 with TRBJ2-1; D gene uncertain. Sequencing was performed on CD4+ or CD8+ T cells sorted from blood, taken in a trial of the OX40 agonist ivuxolimab. CDR3 amino acids: CASSLGDDEQFF. The DNA for the CDR3 is TGTGCCAGCAGTCTTGGCGACGATGAGCAGTTCTTC.